This TCR beta chain emerged from a study of blood T cell repertoires in COVID-19. Across the whole study: Sites in the United States, Italy and Spain provided acute and convalescent COVID-19 samples. From T cells, B-cell-depleted T cells, or PBMCs came the material, which was cDNA or gDNA.

Losses at the gene ends were 4 bases for V and 0 bases for J; bases not matched to a gene: 10. The CDR3 is made up of 17 amino acids. Germline values: CDR1 SGHDT, CDR2 YYEEEE. Authors' processing steps: Estimates of nucleated cell counts were drawn from the amplification of reference gene primers. The assay was immunoSEQ multiplex PCR, and TCRdb's table has in-frame clones only and misses some. That table is the source of V, J and clone size, and D and trimming were worked out from the DNA. The table has 95,000 to 150,000 clones, about 79% seen once. The rearrangement links TRBV5-6 to TRBJ2-1; the match to TRBD1 covers 7 bases. Specimen: peripheral blood. This clonotype was sampled from a woman aged 70-85 years with acute or convalescent COVID-19. CDR3 residues: CASSLDGTASSYNEQFF. CDR3 sequence (DNA): TGTGCCAGCAGCCTCGACGGGACAGCGAGCTCCTACAATGAGCAGTTCTTC.